The 8 T cell receptor beta chains below come from one sample, sequenced in a study of cytomegalovirus exposure and HLA in healthy donors. 60 Vbeta and 13 Jbeta primers were used in PCR. TCRdb's table, derived via immunoSEQ multiplex PCR, lists solely in-frame clones and lacks some. The sample has more than 150,000 clones; around three quarters are singletons. Sample: PBMCs. These receptors all stem from a woman aged 25 to 39 in good health and CMV-seronegative.

The chain recombines TRBV7-6 with TRBJ1-6; a possible D gene is TRBD1 (6 bases). Trimming stripped 5 bases from V and 8 bases from J, with 28 bases between. CDR1 SGHVS and CDR2 FNYEAQ come from the germline V gene. The CDR3 runs 19 residues. CDR3 amino acids: CASSPAVGGGFAGDSPLHF. The CDR3 DNA follows: TGTGCCAGCAGCCCCGCAGTAGGGGGTGGGTTTGCCGGAGATTCACCCCTCCACTTT.

A single count supports this clone. V usage is TRBV5-1 and J usage is TRBJ2-7; D remains unclear. Between the trimmed V and J ends, which lost 2 bases and 0 bases, there was a span of 9 bases. The CDR3 contains 14 residues. CDR1 and CDR2 from the germline V gene are SGHRS and YFSETQ. CDR3 DNA: TGCGCCAGCAGCTTTCGGCAGGCCTCCTACGAGCAGTACTTC. This gives the protein CASSFRQASYEQYF.

This chain joins TRBV5-5 and TRBJ1-5; D is ambiguous. The CDR3 extends over 15 amino acids. The germline CDR1 and CDR2 sequences are SGHKS and YYEKEE (reference sequence). V was clipped by 1 base and J by 2 bases, with 10 bases between them. The CDR3 spells CASSLYGVRNQPQHF. As DNA, the CDR3 is TGTGCCAGCAGCTTGTACGGGGTTCGCAATCAGCCCCAGCATTTT.

The V and J genes are TRBV30 and TRBJ2-1; weak D call: TRBD1 (6 bases). Germline V gene lookup returns CDR1 GTSNPN and CDR2 SVGIG (reference sequence). Trimming took 2 bases from V and 15 from J, leaving 14 bases between them. CDR3 length equals 11 residues. As DNA, the CDR3 is TGTGCCTGGAGTTCAGGACAGTTAGGGTTCTTC. Its translation is CAWSSGQLGFF.

This clone came up once. This chain connects TRBV5-1 to TRBJ2-7; 8 nucleotides align to TRBD1. Germline lookup yields CDR1 SGHRS and CDR2 YFSETQ. V gave up 0 bases and J gave up 4 bases; unmatched junction bases: 6. The CDR3 loop spans 15 amino acids. CDR3 bases: TGCGCCAGCAGCTTGGGACAGGGGAGAGATTACGAGCAGTACTTC. Protein sequence: CASSLGQGRDYEQYF.

The chain has TRBV4-3 and TRBJ1-3, with unresolved D. The V end lost 0 bases, the J end lost 0 bases, and 12 bases lay between the germline ends. The CDR3 consists of 17 residues. Germline loops: CDR1 LGHNA, CDR2 YSLEER. The CDR3 nucleotides are TGCGCCAGCAGCCAAGATCGGAGAGTTGTCTCTGGAAACACCATATATTTT. The encoded protein is CASSQDRRVVSGNTIYF.

The rearrangement joins TRBV2 to TRBJ1-2; tentatively, D is TRBD1 (6 bases). V was clipped by 6 bases and J by 3 bases, with 11 bases between them. Per germline, CDR1 SNHLY and CDR2 FYNNEI. This CDR3 region has 13 residues. The CDR3 reads CASSHRVDYGYTF. The CDR3 nucleotides read TGTGCCAGCAGCCACAGGGTCGACTATGGCTACACCTTC.

This chain uses TRBV29-1 with TRBJ1-2, with D perhaps TRBD1 (6 bases). CDR1 is SQVTM, CDR2 ANQGSEA, per germline. The CDR3 has 12 residues. V dropped 5 bases and J dropped 6 bases, with 13 bases sitting between them. CDR3 loop: CSVREGEDGYTF. The CDR3 DNA reads TGCAGCGTTCGGGAGGGGGAGGATGGCTACACCTTC.